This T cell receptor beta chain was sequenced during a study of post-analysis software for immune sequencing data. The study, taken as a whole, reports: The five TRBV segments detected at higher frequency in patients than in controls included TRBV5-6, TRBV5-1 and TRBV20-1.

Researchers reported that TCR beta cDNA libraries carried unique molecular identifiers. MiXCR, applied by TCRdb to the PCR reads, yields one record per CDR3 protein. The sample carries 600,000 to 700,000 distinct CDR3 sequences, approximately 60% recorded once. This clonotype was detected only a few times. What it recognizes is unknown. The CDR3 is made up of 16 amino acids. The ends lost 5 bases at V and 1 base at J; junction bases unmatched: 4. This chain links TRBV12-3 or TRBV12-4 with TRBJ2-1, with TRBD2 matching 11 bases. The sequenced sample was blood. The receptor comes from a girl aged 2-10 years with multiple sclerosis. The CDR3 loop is CASSLRTSGSYNEQFF. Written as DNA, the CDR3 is TGTGCCAGCAGTCTACGGACTAGCGGGTCCTACAATGAGCAGTTCTTC.